The T cell receptor beta chain under discussion was sequenced for a study of CD8 T cells in ankylosing spondylitis. Overall study findings and caveats: What seemed typical of ankylosing spondylitis blood was a TCR beta motif built from about eight highly homologous variants.

This clonotype was recorded a few times. Its target is not known. Germline values: CDR1 LGHDT, CDR2 YNNKEL (reference sequence). Trimming cost V 0 bases and J 0 bases, with 24 bases left between them. The CDR3 runs to 21 residues. Each CDR3 protein is one row after TCRdb ran MiXCR on the 5' RACE reads. Of some 340,000 distinct CDR3 sequences in the sample, over 12% were seen once. Source material: blood, either unsorted or a sorted T cell fraction (not recorded which). This clonotype was sampled from a male donor with ankylosing spondylitis or in good health (not recorded which). The chain links TRBV3-1 to TRBJ2-1, with D maybe TRBD1 (6 bases). CDR3 bases: TGTGCCAGCAGCCAAGAAGCCCTAACCTTTAGGACAGACAGCTCCTACAATGAGCAGTTCTTC. This codes for CASSQEALTFRTDSSYNEQFF.